Listed here are 26 T cell receptor beta chains from one sample, sequenced in a study of T cell responses to AZD1222 COVID-19 vaccine. The data were produced by immunoSEQ multiplex PCR, yet TCRdb's version contains in-frame clones alone and is incomplete. The sample has under 200,000 clones, approximately 90% seen once. The source was peripheral blood, collected on day 0 of MenACWY control vaccination. Source of these receptors: an adult in good health.

The chain has TRBV6-1 and TRBJ1-1, with D unclear. The CDR3 has 12 amino acids. Germline V CDR1 and CDR2: MNHNS, SASEGT. V was pared by 3 bases and J by 7 bases, with 9 bases between. The CDR3 coding sequence is TGTGCCAGCAGTGAGCGCGGGCTTGAAGCTTTCTTT. Protein sequence: CASSERGLEAFF.

The chain recombines TRBV2 with TRBJ2-7; maybe TRBD1 (5 bases). The CDR3 has 10 amino acids. Germline V gene data show CDR1 as SNHLY and CDR2 as FYNNEI. Trimming stripped 8 bases from V and 12 bases from J, with 14 bases between. The CDR3 loop reads CASVRQGLYF. CDR3 in DNA: TGTGCCAGCGTTCGGCAGGGTTTGTACTTC.

For the CDR3, the DNA is TGTGCCAGCAGTATATCCGGTACGCAGTATTTT. Translation: CASSISGTQYF. The V call is TRBV12-3 or TRBV12-4, the J call TRBJ2-3, with D uncertain. Trimming removed 5 bases from V and 8 bases from J, with 8 bases in between. CDR3 length: 11 residues.

This rearrangement joins TRBV10-3 to TRBJ1-2; D gene ambiguous. Trimming removed 7 bases at V and 5 bases at J, with 14 bases between. Germline V lookup: CDR1 ENHRY, CDR2 SYGVKD. The CDR3 sequence is 13 residues long. CDR3 residues: CAITQKREYGYTF. The CDR3 nucleotides read TGTGCCATCACGCAAAAGAGAGAATATGGCTACACCTTC.

The V and J genes are TRBV3-1 (or the pseudogene TRBV3-2) and TRBJ1-2; 12 bases agree with TRBD1. With 1 base clipped from V and 3 bases from J, the junction kept 9 bases outside the gene matches. Germline CDR1 is LGHDT and CDR2 is YNNKEL (reference sequence). This CDR3 has 18 amino acids. The CDR3: CASSQGVGTGGGYYGYTF. The DNA for the CDR3 is TGTGCCAGCAGCCAAGGGGTTGGGACAGGGGGCGGCTACTATGGCTACACCTTC.

The chain uses TRBV19 and TRBJ2-3; 9 bases are shared with TRBD1. With V trimmed by 5 bases and J by 0 bases, 3 bases remained unmatched. Germline CDR1 LNHDA, CDR2 SQIVND (reference sequence). The CDR3 runs to 15 residues. In nucleotides, the CDR3 is TGTGCCAGTAGTGTGACAGGGGGAAGCACAGATACGCAGTATTTT. Amino acid sequence: CASSVTGGSTDTQYF.

In its sample, this clone was seen once. The chain employs TRBV6-5 and TRBJ2-2; D remains unclear. This CDR3 contains 14 residues. Germline V CDR1 and CDR2: MNHEY, SVGAGI. With 2 bases removed from V and 2 bases from J, the gap between germline ends came to 6 bases. The DNA for the CDR3 is TGTGCCAGCAGTTACGCGGAAAACACCGGGGAGCTGTTTTTT. Translated: CASSYAENTGELFF.

This chain uses TRBV7-8 with TRBJ2-2; a weak D match, TRBD2 (6 bases). Germline CDR1 is SGHVS and CDR2 is FQNEAQ. With 8 bases removed from V and 5 bases from J, the gap between germline ends came to 9 bases. The CDR3 loop spans 12 amino acids. The CDR3 DNA reads TGTGCCAGCCGGAGGGATACCGGGGAGCTGTTTTTT. This sequence encodes CASRRDTGELFF.

This chain uses TRBV3-1 (or the pseudogene TRBV3-2) with TRBJ1-6; D may be TRBD1 (5 bases). The CDR3 contains 14 residues. Germline CDR1 is LGHDT and CDR2 is YNNKEL (reference sequence). Trimming took off 1 base at V and 10 bases at J, with 11 bases between the two ends. The CDR3 spells CASSQGPGQSPLHF. In DNA, the CDR3 is TGTGCCAGCAGCCAAGGACCAGGGCAATCACCCCTCCACTTT.

This sequence joins TRBV14 and TRBJ1-4; TRBD1 might be the D (6 bases). Per the germline V gene, CDR1 is SGHDN and CDR2 is FVKESK. The V gene lost 1 base and the J gene lost 3 bases, with 9 bases spanning the gap. This CDR3 is built from 15 residues. The DNA for the CDR3 is TGTGCCAGCAGCCAAGTGCGACAGGCTAATGAAAAACTGTTTTTT. This encodes CASSQVRQANEKLFF.

The chain has TRBV19 and TRBJ1-2; D ambiguous. The CDR3 is 14 residues long. The germline V gene has CDR1 LNHDA and CDR2 SQIVND (reference sequence). V was pared by 3 bases and J by 7 bases, with 15 bases between. Here the CDR3 DNA reads TGTGCCAGTAGTATCGGGGTTGGGTTAAGTGGCTACACCTTC. Encoded protein: CASSIGVGLSGYTF. The entire variable domain, with the rest obtained from reference TRBV19 and TRBJ1-2, is as follows: DGGITQSPKYLFRKEGQNVTLSCEQNLNHDAMYWYRQDPGQGLRLIYYSQIVNDFQKGDIAEGYSVSREKKESFPLTVTSAQKNPTAFYLCASSIGVGLSGYTFGSGTRLTVV.

This chain links TRBV28 with TRBJ2-3, with unresolved D. In germline, CDR1 is MDHEN, CDR2 SYDVKM. The V gene lost 8 bases and the J gene lost 0 bases, with 9 bases spanning the gap. This CDR3 has 13 amino acids. The CDR3 loop reads CASRRPSTDTQYF. CDR3 DNA sequence: TGTGCCAGCCGCAGGCCCAGCACAGATACGCAGTATTTT.

The rearrangement joins TRBV4-1 to TRBJ1-4; D may be TRBD1 (5 bases). V was trimmed by 4 bases and J by 12 bases, leaving 12 bases between them. CDR1 MGHRA and CDR2 YSYEKL come from the germline V gene. The CDR3 is made up of 12 amino acids. In nucleotides, the CDR3 is TGCGCCAGCAGCCCCTACGGGGGGGAACTGTTTTTT. This encodes CASSPYGGELFF.

This clone was observed once. This sequence joins TRBV7-9 and TRBJ2-1; TRBD2 matches at 8 bases. With V trimmed by 5 bases and J by 7 bases, 10 bases remained unmatched. Germline lookup yields CDR1 SEHNR and CDR2 FQNEAQ (reference sequence). This CDR3 contains 15 residues. This CDR3 reads CASSRIGAGDNEQFF. As DNA, the CDR3 is TGTGCCAGCAGCCGGATTGGAGCGGGAGATAATGAGCAGTTCTTC. The full variable domain, its missing parts supplied by reference TRBV7-9 and TRBJ2-1, is DTGVSQNPRHKITKRGQNVTFRCDPISEHNRLYWYRQTLGQGPEFLTYFQNEAQLEKSRLLSDRFSAERPKGSFSTLEIQRTEQGDSAMYLCASSRIGAGDNEQFFGPGTRLTVL.

The genes are TRBV5-1 and TRBJ1-5; possible D gene TRBD1, 6 bases. V lost 4 bases, J lost 7 bases, and 18 bases lay in between. Per germline, CDR1 SGHRS and CDR2 YFSETQ. The CDR3 extends over 15 amino acids. CDR3 in amino acids: CASSAVPGAQQPQHF. The DNA of the CDR3 is TGCGCCAGCAGCGCAGTCCCGGGGGCACAACAGCCCCAGCATTTT.

The chain links TRBV11-2 to TRBJ1-1; D not resolved. With 2 bases removed from V and 0 bases from J, the gap between germline ends came to 10 bases. Germline V gene data show CDR1 as SGHAT and CDR2 as FQNNGV. The CDR3 is 15 residues long. The CDR3 loop reads CASSLSGIMNTEAFF. The CDR3 nucleotides are TGTGCCAGCAGCTTATCAGGAATTATGAACACTGAAGCTTTCTTT. The full variable domain, its missing parts supplied by reference TRBV11-2 and TRBJ1-1, is EAGVAQSPRYKIIEKRQSVAFWCNPISGHATLYWYQQILGQGPKLLIQFQNNGVVDDSQLPKDRFSAERLKGVDSTLKIQPAKLEDSAVYLCASSLSGIMNTEAFFGQGTRLTVV.

The chain joins TRBV9 to TRBJ1-2; 7 bases line up with TRBD1. The V gene end was trimmed by 0 bases and the J gene end by 6 bases; junction bases not matched to a gene: 8. The CDR3 is 15 residues long. Germline V gives CDR1 SGDLS, CDR2 YYNGEE. The CDR3 nucleotides read TGTGCCAGCAGCGTAGCGCTCAGGGGGATCGATGGCTACACCTTC. Translated, it gives CASSVALRGIDGYTF.

The rearrangement joins TRBV18 to TRBJ1-4, with no clear D. The length of the CDR3 is 13 residues. Deletions cut 7 bases from V and 4 bases from J, with 10 bases between. Germline V lookup: CDR1 KGHSH, CDR2 LQKENI. The CDR3 nucleotides are TGTGCCAGCTATCACCTCCTTAATGAAAAACTGTTTTTT. Translation gives CASYHLLNEKLFF.

The V and J genes are TRBV9 and TRBJ1-2; D remains ambiguous. V lost 0 bases and J lost 2, with 5 bases in between. CDR1 and CDR2 (germline): SGDLS, YYNGEE. The CDR3 consists of 13 residues. The CDR3 coding sequence is TGTGCCAGCAGCGTAGAGGGAAACTATGGCTACACCTTC. It encodes CASSVEGNYGYTF.

This clone was picked up one time. The CDR3 region is CASGPTSGSDNEQFF. The DNA for the CDR3 is TGTGCTAGTGGGCCAACTAGCGGGAGCGACAATGAGCAGTTCTTC. The V and J genes are TRBV12-5 and TRBJ2-1; TRBD2 aligns across 11 bases. The CDR3 length is 15 residues. In germline, CDR1 is LGHNT, CDR2 FRNRAP. The V gene end was trimmed by 6 bases and the J gene end by 5 bases; junction bases not matched to a gene: 6.

The chain recombines TRBV5-1 with TRBJ2-7; D ambiguous. The germline gives CDR1 SGHRS, CDR2 YFSETQ. Trimming shortened V by 0 bases and J by 2 bases, and 9 bases separated the two germline ends. CDR3 length: 14 amino acids. The CDR3 spells CASSLVMEPYEQYF. The CDR3 bases are TGCGCCAGCAGCTTGGTGATGGAGCCCTACGAGCAGTACTTC.

The J gene is TRBJ1-6, the V gene TRBV18; TRBD1 matches 8 bases. The CDR3 length is 15 residues. Germline V gene sequence: CDR1 KGHSH, CDR2 LQKENI. Trimming took 3 bases from V and 10 from J; bases not matched to a gene: 8. For the CDR3, the DNA is TGTGCCAGCTCACCGTCCGGGACAGGCATATCACCCCTCCACTTT. It codes for CASSPSGTGISPLHF.

J is TRBJ2-5 and V is TRBV5-5; D unclear. This CDR3 comprises 14 residues. Germline CDR1 is SGHKS and CDR2 is YYEKEE (reference sequence). Trimming left V 4 bases short and J 5 bases short, with 15 bases between. The CDR3 DNA follows: TGTGCCAGCAGCCCGGATGTGGTTGGGGAGACCCAGTACTTC. Protein sequence: CASSPDVVGETQYF.

V and J are TRBV7-3 and TRBJ2-1; D may match TRBD1 or TRBD2 (5 bases each). The V gene's germline CDR1 is SGHTA and CDR2 FQGTGA. The CDR3 totals 16 residues. Trimming removed 2 bases from V and 3 bases from J, with 14 bases in between. The CDR3 sequence is CASSLEGTVVYNEQFF. Written as DNA, the CDR3 is TGTGCCAGCAGCTTAGAAGGGACGGTCGTCTACAATGAGCAGTTCTTC. Full variable domain (outside the CDR3, taken from reference TRBV7-3 and TRBJ2-1): GAGVSQTPSNKVTEKGKYVELRCDPISGHTALYWYRQSLGQGPEFLIYFQGTGAADDSGLPNDRFFAVRPEGSVSTLKIQRTERGDSAVYLCASSLEGTVVYNEQFFGPGTRLTVL.

V is TRBV30 and J is TRBJ2-1, with D maybe TRBD2 (6 bases). Germline V gives CDR1 GTSNPN, CDR2 SVGIG (reference sequence). The CDR3 covers 13 residues. Deletions cut 3 bases from V and 7 bases from J, with 13 bases between. The CDR3 spells CAWSPGLANEQFF. The CDR3 DNA reads as TGTGCCTGGAGCCCGGGACTGGCGAATGAGCAGTTCTTC.

This clone was seen a single time. The chain joins TRBV5-5 to TRBJ2-7; D remains ambiguous. The germline V gene has CDR1 SGHKS and CDR2 YYEKEE (reference sequence). Trimming took off 5 bases at V and 7 bases at J, with 13 bases between the two ends. This CDR3 region has 12 residues. The CDR3: CASSTRKEEQYF. In DNA form, the CDR3 reads TGTGCCAGCAGTACCCGGAAAGAGGAGCAGTACTTC.